This T cell receptor beta chain was sequenced for a study of OX40 agonist ivuxolimab in advanced cancers. On the study more broadly: Patient treatment consisted of intravenous ivuxolimab administration every 2 weeks at 0.01 to 10 mg/kg. Three patients, one with hepatocellular carcinoma and two with cutaneous melanoma, responded partially. General study points: Both blood CD4+ and CD8+ T cells showed clonal growth by week 6 at 0.1 to 3.0 mg/kg.

Data came from immunoSEQ multiplex PCR; TCRdb stores just in-frame clones and leaves some out. There are 70,000 or so clones in the sample; 70% to 90% occur only once, and 2% to 2.5% lies in the top ten. Comments on this clone: Its matching antigen is unknown.

Looked up from germline, CDR1 is SEHNR and CDR2 is FQNEAQ (reference sequence). The CDR3 runs to 15 residues. V lost 4 bases to trimming and J lost 4 bases; unmatched junction nucleotides: 5. Researchers took blood at baseline, on cycle 4 day 1, and on cycle 7 day 1. The chain carries TRBV7-9 and TRBJ1-5; TRBD1 matches at 9 bases. This receptor was obtained from an adult with an advanced solid tumor such as melanoma, head and neck, liver or kidney cancer. Sequenced material: CD4+ or CD8+ T cells sorted from blood, taken in a trial of the OX40 agonist ivuxolimab. CDR3 in amino acids: CASSSAGTGNQPQHF. The CDR3, as DNA: TGTGCCAGCAGCTCCGCCGGGACAGGGAATCAGCCCCAGCATTTT.